One and the same sample provided the 6 T cell receptor beta chains below, sequenced in a study of cytomegalovirus exposure and HLA in healthy donors. In the PCR, 60 Vbeta and 13 Jbeta primers were used. Clones were read by immunoSEQ multiplex PCR, and TCRdb kept only the in-frame ones, dropping some. The sample records under 150,000 clones, 60% to 80% being singletons. Source material: PBMCs. Receptors were obtained from a man in his late teens or twenties in good health and CMV-seronegative.

This chain uses TRBV5-6 with TRBJ1-2; D not resolved. V was shortened by 5 bases and J by 1 base, with 18 bases between the two germline ends. CDR1 is SGHDT, CDR2 YYEEEE, per germline. The CDR3 is made up of 16 amino acids. The CDR3 coding sequence is TGTGCCAGCAGTTCAGACCGCGTCTGGAGTAACTATGGCTACACCTTC. Its translation is CASSSDRVWSNYGYTF.

The chain employs TRBV4-3 and TRBJ1-2; possible D gene TRBD1, 6 bases. V lost 3 bases to trimming and J lost 4 bases, with 18 bases between them. Germline V gene lookup returns CDR1 LGHNA and CDR2 YSLEER. The CDR3 runs to 16 residues. The CDR3: CASSQEQGTDFYGYTF. The CDR3 nucleotides are TGCGCCAGCAGCCAGGAACAGGGAACTGACTTCTATGGCTACACCTTC.

On this clone itself: Germline and junction disagree at one end, which may indicate a read error. This chain uses TRBV7-9 with TRBJ2-2; a possible D gene is TRBD2 (5 bases). The CDR3 runs to 18 residues. Per the germline V gene, CDR1 is SEHNR and CDR2 is FQNEAQ (reference sequence). CDR3 DNA sequence: TGTTCCAGCAGCCCTTCGAGTCGGGGAGTGAGGTTCGCCGGGGAGCTGTTTTTT. Residues: CSSSPSSRGVRFAGELFF. Together with reference TRBV7-9 and TRBJ2-2, the CDR3 gives the full variable domain: DTGVSQNPRHKITKRGQNVTFRCDPISEHNRLYWYRQTLGQGPEFLTYFQNEAQLEKSRLLSDRFSAERPKGSFSTLEIQRTEQGDSAMYLCSSSPSSRGVRFAGELFFGEGSRLTVL.

The chain uses TRBV19 and TRBJ2-1; D possibly corresponds to TRBD1 (8 bases). CDR1 is LNHDA, CDR2 SQIVND, per germline (reference sequence). This CDR3 has 21 residues. V lost 3 bases to trimming and J lost 4 bases, with 31 bases between them. Here the CDR3 DNA reads TGTGCCAGTAGTATTTGGGCCGGGACAGGCCTCCGTGGCGGGGGTTACAATGAGCAGTTCTTC. Its protein is CASSIWAGTGLRGGGYNEQFF.

The V and J genes are TRBV7-6 and TRBJ2-7, with TRBD1 matching 8 bases. Germline values: CDR1 SGHVS, CDR2 FNYEAQ. CDR3 length: 18 amino acids. The junction had 19 bases not matched to a gene; V was cut back by 2 bases and J by 7 bases. CDR3 region: CASSLFPPGQGTWDEQYF. The CDR3 nucleotides are TGTGCCAGCAGCTTATTCCCGCCTGGACAGGGAACATGGGATGAGCAGTACTTC.

The chain is built from TRBV5-1 and TRBJ2-3; possibly TRBD1 for D (5 bases). The CDR3 runs 13 residues. V lost 5 bases and J lost 4, with 11 bases in between. Per the germline V gene, CDR1 is SGHRS and CDR2 is YFSETQ. The CDR3 DNA sequence: TGCGCCAGCAGTCCCAGGGCCTCAGATACGCAGTATTTT. It encodes CASSPRASDTQYF.